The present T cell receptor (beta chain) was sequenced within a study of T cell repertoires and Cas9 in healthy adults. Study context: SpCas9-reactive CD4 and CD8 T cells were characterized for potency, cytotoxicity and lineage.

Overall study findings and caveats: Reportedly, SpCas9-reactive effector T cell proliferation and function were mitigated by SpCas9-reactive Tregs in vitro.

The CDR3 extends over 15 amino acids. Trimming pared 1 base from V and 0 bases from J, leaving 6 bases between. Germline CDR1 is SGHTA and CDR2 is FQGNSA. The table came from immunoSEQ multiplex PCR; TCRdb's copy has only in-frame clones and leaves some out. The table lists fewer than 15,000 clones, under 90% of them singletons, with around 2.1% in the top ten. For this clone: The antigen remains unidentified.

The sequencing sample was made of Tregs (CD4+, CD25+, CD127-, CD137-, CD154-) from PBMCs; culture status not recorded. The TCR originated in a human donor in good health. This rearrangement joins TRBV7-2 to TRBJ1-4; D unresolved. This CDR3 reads CASSLVSTTNEKLFF. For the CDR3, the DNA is TGTGCCAGCAGCTTAGTGTCCACAACTAATGAAAAACTGTTTTTT.